Listed here are 23 T cell receptor beta chains from one sample, sequenced in a study of T cell clonality in common variable immunodeficiency. The study's findings and limits: Common variable immunodeficiency TCR beta sequences reportedly had fewer deletions and N-nucleotide insertions.

Data came from immunoSEQ multiplex PCR; TCRdb stores just in-frame clones and leaves some out. This sample carries about 15,000 clones, none of them present only once. These receptors have no known antigen. The sequenced material came from peripheral blood mononuclear cells. The receptors originated from a human donor with common variable immunodeficiency.

This clone was seen a few times. The read terminates 3 residues ahead of where the CDR3 ends, so the germline J gene completes it. The V gene is TRBV6-2 or TRBV6-3, the J gene TRBJ2-7; unclear D gene. V lost 2 bases, J lost 6 bases, and 8 bases lay in between. Germline loops: CDR1 MNHEY, CDR2 SVGEGT. This CDR3 is 12 amino acids long. The chain's CDR3 is CASSYPQAEQYF. The sequenced part of the CDR3 DNA is TGTGCCAGCAGTTACCCCCAGGCCGAG.

This clone came up many times. The CDR3 extends 3 residues past the end of the read, so its final part is completed from the germline J gene. The chain carries TRBV7-3 and TRBJ2-4; D gene uncertain. This CDR3 has 12 amino acids. Germline V gene lookup returns CDR1 SGHTA and CDR2 FQGTGA. The CDR3 reads CASGPGHNDQYF. CDR3 bases read: TGTGCCAGCGGGCCCGGTCACAATGAT.

CDR3 residues: CASSLDRGPFALHF. CDR3 bases read: TGTGCCAGCAGCTTAGACAGAGGTCCGTTCGCC. The rearrangement links TRBV7-3 to TRBJ1-6, with D possibly being TRBD1 (5 bases). The CDR3 end falls 3 residues outside the read, so it is completed with the germline J gene. Germline V lookup: CDR1 SGHTA, CDR2 FQGTGA. The CDR3 consists of 14 residues.

This clone was seen many times. The observed sequence ends 3 residues before the CDR3 terminus, with the missing tail filled in from the germline J gene. The rearrangement links TRBV5-1 to TRBJ1-1; a weak D match, TRBD1 (5 bases). Trimming removed 1 base at V and 6 bases at J, with 13 bases between. The CDR3 is 14 residues long. Germline assignment: CDR1 SGHRS and CDR2 YFSETQ. The part of the CDR3 DNA that was read is TGCGCCAGCAGCTTGTCCGCGGGGGGTGCTGAA. Amino acid sequence: CASSLSAGGAE. The whole CDR3 is CASSLSAGGAEAFF.

Ten or more counts support this clone. Read data end 3 residues before the CDR3 end; the end is taken from the germline J gene. The chain links TRBV5-6 to TRBJ2-1; TRBD1 aligns across 9 bases. The CDR3 spans 15 residues. After removal of 3 bases from V and 6 bases from J, the junction contained 7 bases not matched to a gene. Germline CDR1 is SGHDT and CDR2 is YYEEEE. CDR3 DNA, as far as it was read: TGTGCCAGCAGCTCCGGGACAGGGTTCCTCAATGAG. Its translation: CASSSGTGFLNE. The whole CDR3 sequence is CASSSGTGFLNEQFF.

Notes on this clone: The DNA ends 3 residues before the CDR3 does, and the rest of the CDR3 is filled in from the germline J gene. V is TRBV6-1 and J is TRBJ2-1; possibly TRBD1 for D (6 bases). This CDR3 spans 16 amino acids. The germline V and J ends were trimmed by 2 bases and 0 bases, with 11 bases remaining between them. The germline CDR1 and CDR2 sequences are MNHNS and SASEGT. This chain's CDR3 is CASSELGDISYNEQFF. The sequenced CDR3 bases are TGTGCCAGCAGTGAATTAGGGGACATCTCCTACAATGAG.

This clone was seen a few times. The CDR3 extends 3 residues past the end of the read, so its final part is completed from the germline J gene. The chain couples TRBV7-6 to TRBJ1-6; D remains unclear. The CDR3 is 13 amino acids. CDR1 is SGHVS and CDR2 is FNYEAQ in the germline V gene. The germline V and J ends were trimmed by 4 bases and 7 bases, with 8 bases remaining between them. The CDR3 bases that were read are TGTGCCAGCAGCTCCAGGAAGAATTCACCC. Translating it yields CASSSRKNSP. The entire CDR3 protein reads CASSSRKNSPLHF.

This clone counts as medium-sized. Read sequence stops 3 residues before the CDR3 end, and the germline J gene provides the missing end. This chain uses TRBV20-1 with TRBJ1-6; D is ambiguous. Trimming removed 0 bases from V and 9 bases from J, with 12 bases in between. CDR1 is DFQATT and CDR2 is SNEGSKA in the germline V gene (reference sequence). This CDR3 region has 14 residues. Incomplete CDR3 DNA: TGCAGTGCTAGAGATTTGAGCAGGTTTTCACCC. This translates into CSARDLSRFSP. The whole CDR3 sequence reads CSARDLSRFSPLHF.

Worth noting for this clone: From the germline J gene comes the end of the CDR3, since the read stops 3 residues before it. The rearrangement uses TRBV18 and TRBJ1-1; 9 nucleotides line up with TRBD1. Germline values: CDR1 KGHSH, CDR2 LQKENI. V lost 3 bases and J lost 1; bases outside the gene matches: 0. CDR3 length: 14 residues. The CDR3 loop reads CASSPDRGNTEAFF. Incomplete CDR3 DNA: TGTGCCAGCTCACCGGACAGGGGGAACACTGAA.

This clone was detected a few times. Read sequence stops 3 residues before the CDR3 end, and the germline J gene provides the missing end. The chain employs TRBV7-9 and TRBJ2-7, with unresolved D. The CDR3 runs to 12 residues. V was trimmed by 5 bases and J by 3 bases, leaving 8 bases between them. Germline lookup yields CDR1 SEHNR and CDR2 FQNEAQ (reference sequence). CDR3 sequence reads: CASSTLYYEQYF. The covered CDR3 bases are TGTGCCAGCAGCACCCTATACTACGAG. Together with reference TRBV7-9 and TRBJ2-7, the CDR3 gives the full variable domain: DTGVSQNPRHKITKRGQNVTFRCDPISEHNRLYWYRQTLGQGPEFLTYFQNEAQLEKSRLLSDRFSAERPKGSFSTLEIQRTEQGDSAMYLCASSTLYYEQYFGPGTRLTVT.

As concerns this clone: The CDR3 end lies 3 residues beyond the end of the read and is filled in from the germline J gene. This rearrangement joins TRBV18 to TRBJ1-4; 9 bases match TRBD1. J lost 10 bases, V lost 3 bases, and 6 bases had no gene match. Germline values: CDR1 KGHSH, CDR2 LQKENI. The CDR3 contains 14 residues. CDR3 bases read: TGTGCCAGCTCACCCGTGGACAGGGGAGGAAAA. Encoded protein: CASSPVDRGGK. The whole CDR3 protein is CASSPVDRGGKLFF.

Of note for this clone: The CDR3 is cut off 3 residues early in the read; its end comes from the germline J gene. This rearrangement joins TRBV18 to TRBJ2-5, with D possibly being TRBD1 (5 bases). Germline V gene lookup returns CDR1 KGHSH and CDR2 LQKENI. This CDR3 has 15 amino acids. V lost 7 bases, J lost 2 bases, and 17 bases lay in between. CDR3 residues: CASCYNSGFQETQYF. The DNA read from the CDR3 is TGTGCCAGCTGCTACAACTCAGGGTTTCAAGAGACC.

This clone came up a few times. The observed sequence ends 3 residues before the CDR3 terminus, with the missing tail filled in from the germline J gene. The V and J genes are TRBV19 and TRBJ2-5; 11 bases fit TRBD1. This CDR3 spans 17 amino acids. The J segment lost 4 bases and the V segment lost 4 bases, leaving 11 bases of the junction unmatched. Germline V CDR1 and CDR2: LNHDA, SQIVND (reference sequence). The CDR3 bases that were read are TGTGCCAGTAGTAGCTGGACAGGGGGCTCCGGGGCAGAGACC. Protein product: CASSSWTGGSGAET. Given in full, the CDR3 is CASSSWTGGSGAETQYF.

This clone was seen a few times. From the germline J gene comes the end of the CDR3, since the read stops 3 residues before it. V usage is TRBV18 and J usage is TRBJ2-3; 8 bases map to TRBD2. J was trimmed by 4 bases and V by 8 bases; bases with no gene match: 5. The germline V gene encodes CDR1 KGHSH and CDR2 LQKENI. There are 13 residues in the CDR3. CDR3 DNA, as far as it was read: TGTGCCAGCCACGGGGGGGCAGCAGATACG. It is translated as CASHGGAADT. The full CDR3 protein reads CASHGGAADTQYF.

This clone was seen a few times. Read sequence stops 3 residues before the CDR3 end, and the germline J gene provides the missing end. The V and J genes are TRBV18 and TRBJ1-5, with D possibly matching TRBD1 (6 bases). Between the trimmed V and J ends, which lost 2 bases and 5 bases, there was a span of 13 bases. This CDR3 is 15 amino acids long. Per the germline V gene, CDR1 is KGHSH and CDR2 is LQKENI. CDR3 region: CASSPYNQGYQPQHF. The covered CDR3 bases are TGTGCCAGCTCACCATATAATCAGGGGTATCAGCCC.

For this clone: The DNA ends 3 residues before the CDR3 does, and the rest of the CDR3 is filled in from the germline J gene. V and J are TRBV19 and TRBJ2-3; tentative D call: TRBD2 (7 bases). Per germline, CDR1 LNHDA and CDR2 SQIVND (reference sequence). The V gene lost 2 bases and the J gene lost 2 bases, with 23 bases spanning the gap. The CDR3 contains 19 residues. The CDR3 loop is CASSILVSGGLLLTDTQYF. CDR3 DNA (partial): TGTGCCAGTAGTATATTGGTTTCGGGGGGCCTTCTCCTCACAGATACG.

Concerning this clone itself: The CDR3 extends 3 residues past the end of the read, so its final part is completed from the germline J gene. This sequence joins TRBV7-2 and TRBJ2-7; 9 nucleotides line up with TRBD1. There are 13 residues in the CDR3. Germline lookup yields CDR1 SGHTA and CDR2 FQGNSA. Trimming removed 5 bases from V and 6 bases from J; junction bases left unmatched: 5. The CDR3 sequence: CASSHRGQSEQYF. The sequenced CDR3 bases are TGTGCCAGCAGCCACAGGGGGCAAAGCGAG.

Many counts were recorded for this clone. With the read ending 3 residues before the CDR3 end, the germline J gene is used to fill in that end. The chain is built from TRBV10-3 and TRBJ1-1; D is undetermined. CDR1 and CDR2 from the germline V gene are ENHRY and SYGVKD. There are 13 residues in the CDR3. V was shortened by 5 bases and J by 3 bases, with 10 bases between the two germline ends. The CDR3 loop reads CAISPSQDTEAFF. The DNA read from the CDR3 is TGTGCCATCAGTCCTAGCCAGGACACTGAA.

This clone showed up many times. The read ends 3 residues early relative to the CDR3; the germline J gene fills the gap. This sequence joins TRBV2 and TRBJ1-2; D is uncertain. Germline CDR1 SNHLY, CDR2 FYNNEI. This CDR3 spans 13 amino acids. Trimming took 8 bases from V and 4 from J, leaving 14 bases between them. This chain's CDR3 is CASRIGSFYGYTF. Partial CDR3 DNA: TGTGCCAGCCGTATCGGGTCCTTCTATGGC.

Remarks on this clone: The read stops 3 residues short of the end of the CDR3; the missing end is completed from the germline J gene. The genes are TRBV7-6 and TRBJ1-3; 9 positions match TRBD1. Germline V gene sequence: CDR1 SGHVS, CDR2 FNYEAQ. Trimming at V came to 6 bases and at J to 3 bases, leaving 9 bases not matched to a gene. This CDR3 is 16 amino acids long. The CDR3 DNA, read in part, is TGTGCCAGCAGTCTTGGACAGGGGTCGGTTGGAAACACC. The encoded protein is CASSLGQGSVGNT. The CDR3 in full is CASSLGQGSVGNTIYF.

To note about this clone: The read stops 3 residues short of the end of the CDR3; the missing end is completed from the germline J gene. V gene TRBV7-9 combines with J gene TRBJ2-7; D not resolved. This CDR3 comprises 12 residues. From germline, CDR1 is SEHNR and CDR2 FQNEAQ (reference sequence). V was trimmed by 2 bases and J by 3 bases, leaving 5 bases between them. The DNA read from the CDR3 is TGTGCCAGCAGCTTATCCGGCTACGAG. Encoded protein: CASSLSGYE. In full, the CDR3 reads CASSLSGYEQYF.

This clone was observed a handful of times. The read gets to within 3 residues of the CDR3 end, and the germline J gene fills in the rest. The rearrangement links TRBV18 to TRBJ2-5; TRBD1 is a possible D gene (6 bases). There are 13 residues in the CDR3. V was pared by 6 bases and J by 2 bases, with 10 bases between. Germline V gene data show CDR1 as KGHSH and CDR2 as LQKENI. The CDR3 loop reads CASSTQGQETQYF. The CDR3 bases that were read are TGTGCCAGCTCTACACAGGGTCAAGAGACC.

The sample holds a few counts of this clone. The CDR3 end is not reached by the read, which stops 3 residues before it; the germline J gene fills it in. This chain uses TRBV7-9 with TRBJ2-1; TRBD2 matches 12 bases. CDR1 is SEHNR and CDR2 is FQNEAQ in the germline V gene (reference sequence). V was clipped by 5 bases and J by 7 bases; unmatched bases: 6. This CDR3 contains 15 residues. The CDR3: CASSPGLAGANEQFF. Partial CDR3 DNA: TGTGCCAGCAGCCCGGGACTAGCGGGCGCTAATGAG.